This entry describes one T cell receptor beta chain. Its specificity is not known. Each population that was sorted was more than 98% pure. CDR3 length equals 15 residues. Germline V gives CDR1 SGHDN, CDR2 FVKESK. V lost 4 bases and J lost 5; bases outside the gene matches: 5. Reverse transcription of all isolated RNA meant that expressed TCRB transcripts were sequenced. Deep immunoSEQ sequencing covered naive, central memory and regulatory T cell samples. Sequenced by immunoSEQ multiplex PCR; TCRdb stores in-frame clones only, minus some. Found here are about 360,000 clones, around 13% of them singletons; the top ten hold approximately 0.011%. This record comes from a study of beta chain features in type 1 diabetes. Points from the study as a whole: Comparison showed that naive, central memory and Treg TCRB repertoires appeared more similar among patients than among healthy donors. Moderate yet significant TCRB CDR3 shortening was seen in Type 1 diabetes patients in all four CD4+ subsets. Shorter templates may be favored by PCR, equally so in patients and controls.

Sequenced input: naive CD4+ T cells from blood. The sequence was collected from a woman aged 18-35 years with type 1 diabetes. The chain carries TRBV14 and TRBJ2-1, with TRBD1 matching 10 bases. The DNA for the CDR3 is TGTGCCAGCAGCCCGGGACAGGGGATCGACAATGAGCAGTTCTTC. Its translation is CASSPGQGIDNEQFF.